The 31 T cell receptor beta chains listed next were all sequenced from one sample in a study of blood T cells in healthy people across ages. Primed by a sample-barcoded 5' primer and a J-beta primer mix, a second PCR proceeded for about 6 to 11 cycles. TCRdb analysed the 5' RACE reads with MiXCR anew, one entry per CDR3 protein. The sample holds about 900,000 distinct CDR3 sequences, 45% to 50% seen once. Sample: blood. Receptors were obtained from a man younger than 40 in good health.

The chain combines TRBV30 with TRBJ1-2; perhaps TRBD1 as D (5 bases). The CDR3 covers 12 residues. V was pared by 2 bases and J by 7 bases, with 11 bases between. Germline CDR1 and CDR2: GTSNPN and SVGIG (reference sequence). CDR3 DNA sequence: TGTGCCTGGAGTAAAACAGGCTCTGGCTACACCTTC. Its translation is CAWSKTGSGYTF. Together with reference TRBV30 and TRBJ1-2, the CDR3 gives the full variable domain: SQTIHQWPATLVQPVGSPLSLECTVEGTSNPNLYWYRQAAGRGLQLLFYSVGIGQISSEVPQNLSASRPQDRQFILSSKKLLLSDSGFYLCAWSKTGSGYTFGSGTRLTVV.

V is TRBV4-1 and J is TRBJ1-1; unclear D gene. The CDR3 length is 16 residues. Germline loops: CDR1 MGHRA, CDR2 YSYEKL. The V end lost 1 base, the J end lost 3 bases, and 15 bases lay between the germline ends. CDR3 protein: CASSQVGGSLDTEAFF. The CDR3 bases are TGCGCCAGCAGCCAAGTAGGAGGTAGTTTGGACACTGAAGCTTTCTTT.

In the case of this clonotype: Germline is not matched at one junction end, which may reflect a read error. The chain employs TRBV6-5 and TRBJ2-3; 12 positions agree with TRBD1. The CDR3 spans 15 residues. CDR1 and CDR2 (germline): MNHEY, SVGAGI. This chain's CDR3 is CASSTGTGGKDMQYF. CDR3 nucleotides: TGTGCCAGCAGTACCGGGACAGGGGGCAAAGATATGCAGTATTTT.

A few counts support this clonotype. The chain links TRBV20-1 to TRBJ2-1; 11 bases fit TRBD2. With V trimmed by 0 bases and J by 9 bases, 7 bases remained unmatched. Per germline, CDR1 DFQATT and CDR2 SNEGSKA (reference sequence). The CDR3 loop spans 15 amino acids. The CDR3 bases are TGCAGTGCTAGAGATATAGCGGGGGGGTTTATTGAGCAGTTCTTC. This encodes CSARDIAGGFIEQFF.

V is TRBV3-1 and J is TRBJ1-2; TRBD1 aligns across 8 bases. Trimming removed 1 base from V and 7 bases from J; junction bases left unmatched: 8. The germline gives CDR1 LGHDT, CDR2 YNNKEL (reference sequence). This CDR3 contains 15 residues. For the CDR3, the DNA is TGTGCCAGCAGCCAAGGGACAGGGTATCGTAGTGGCTACACCTTC. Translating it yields CASSQGTGYRSGYTF.

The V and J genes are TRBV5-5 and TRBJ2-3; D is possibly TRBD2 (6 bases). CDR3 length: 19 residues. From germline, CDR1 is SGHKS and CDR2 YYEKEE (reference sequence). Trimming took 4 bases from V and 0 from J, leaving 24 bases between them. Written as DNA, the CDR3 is TGTGCCAGCAGCCTGATGGAGGGCGTTGGAGTGGCCAGCACAGATACGCAGTATTTT. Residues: CASSLMEGVGVASTDTQYF.

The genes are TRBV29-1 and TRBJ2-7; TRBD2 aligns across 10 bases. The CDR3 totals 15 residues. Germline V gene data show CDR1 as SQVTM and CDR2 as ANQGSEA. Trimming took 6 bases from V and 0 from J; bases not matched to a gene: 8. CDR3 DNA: TGCAGCGTACAAGGGACTAGCGTGAGCTCCTACGAGCAGTACTTC. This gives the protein CSVQGTSVSSYEQYF.

The CDR3 reads CASSSDYRDRGNTIYF. CDR3 in DNA: TGCGCCAGCAGCTCGGACTACCGGGACAGGGGAAACACCATATATTTT. The genes are TRBV5-1 and TRBJ1-3; TRBD1 agrees at 8 bases. J was trimmed by 4 bases and V by 3 bases; bases with no gene match: 9. This CDR3 spans 16 amino acids. CDR1 and CDR2 (germline): SGHRS, YFSETQ.

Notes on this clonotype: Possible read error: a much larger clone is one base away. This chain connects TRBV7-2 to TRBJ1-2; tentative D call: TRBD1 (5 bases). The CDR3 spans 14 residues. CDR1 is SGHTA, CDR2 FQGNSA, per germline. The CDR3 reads CASGLVRAGSGYTF. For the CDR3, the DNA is TGTGCCAGCGGCTTAGTCAGGGCGGGGAGTGGCTACACCTTC.

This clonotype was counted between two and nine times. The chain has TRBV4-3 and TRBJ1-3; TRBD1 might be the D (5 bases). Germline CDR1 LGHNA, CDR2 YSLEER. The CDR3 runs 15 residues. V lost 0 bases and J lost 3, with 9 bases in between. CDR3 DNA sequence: TGCGCCAGCAGCCAAGACAGGGTTGGTGGAAACACCATATATTTT. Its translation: CASSQDRVGGNTIYF.

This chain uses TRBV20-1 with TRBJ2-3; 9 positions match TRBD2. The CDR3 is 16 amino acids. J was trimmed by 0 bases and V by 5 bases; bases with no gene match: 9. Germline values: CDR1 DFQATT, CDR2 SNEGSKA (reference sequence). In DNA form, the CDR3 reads TGCAGTGCTGCTCGCCCCAGCGGGGGGAGCACAGATACGCAGTATTTT. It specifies CSAARPSGGSTDTQYF.

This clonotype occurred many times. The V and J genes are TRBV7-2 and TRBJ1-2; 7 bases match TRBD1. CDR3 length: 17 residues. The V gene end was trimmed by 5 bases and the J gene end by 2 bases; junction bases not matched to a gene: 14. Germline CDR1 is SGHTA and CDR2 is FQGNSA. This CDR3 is CASSPPPPQGRNYGYTF. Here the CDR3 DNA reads TGTGCCAGCAGCCCACCTCCGCCACAGGGGCGCAACTATGGCTACACCTTC. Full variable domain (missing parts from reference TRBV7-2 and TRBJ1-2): GAGVSQSPSNKVTEKGKDVELRCDPISGHTALYWYRQSLGQGLEFLIYFQGNSAPDKSGLPSDRFSAERTGGSVSTLTIQRTQQEDSAVYLCASSPPPPQGRNYGYTFGSGTRLTVV.

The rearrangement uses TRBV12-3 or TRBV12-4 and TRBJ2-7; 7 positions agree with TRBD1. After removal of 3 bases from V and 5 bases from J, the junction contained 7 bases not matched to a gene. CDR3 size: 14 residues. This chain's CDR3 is CASSFWQGDHEQYF. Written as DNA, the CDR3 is TGTGCCAGCAGTTTCTGGCAGGGGGACCACGAGCAGTACTTC.

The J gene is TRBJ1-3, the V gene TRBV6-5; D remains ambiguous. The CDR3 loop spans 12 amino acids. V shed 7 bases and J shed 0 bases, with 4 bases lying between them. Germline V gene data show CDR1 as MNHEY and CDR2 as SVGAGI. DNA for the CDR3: TGTGCCAGCACGGGCTCTGGAAACACCATATATTTT. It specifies CASTGSGNTIYF.

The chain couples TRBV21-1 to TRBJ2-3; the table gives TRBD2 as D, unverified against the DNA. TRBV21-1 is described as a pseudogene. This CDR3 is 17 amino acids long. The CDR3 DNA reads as TGTGCCAGCAGCAAAAGTGCGGCTAGCCGATTCACAGATACGCAGTATTTT. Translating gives CASSKSAASRFTDTQYF.

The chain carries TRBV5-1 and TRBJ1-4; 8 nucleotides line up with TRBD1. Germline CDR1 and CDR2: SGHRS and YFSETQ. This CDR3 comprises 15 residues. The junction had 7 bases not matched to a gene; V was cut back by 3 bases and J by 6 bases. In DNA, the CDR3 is TGCGCCAGCAGCTACCAGGGGGCGCAGGATGAAAAACTGTTTTTT. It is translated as CASSYQGAQDEKLFF.

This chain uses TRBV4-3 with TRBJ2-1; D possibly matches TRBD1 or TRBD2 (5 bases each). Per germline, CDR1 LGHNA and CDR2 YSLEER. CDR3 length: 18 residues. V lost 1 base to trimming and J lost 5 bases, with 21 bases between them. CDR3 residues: CASSQVVEGTGRHNEQFF. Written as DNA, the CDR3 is TGCGCCAGCAGCCAAGTCGTCGAGGGTACAGGACGCCACAATGAGCAGTTCTTC.

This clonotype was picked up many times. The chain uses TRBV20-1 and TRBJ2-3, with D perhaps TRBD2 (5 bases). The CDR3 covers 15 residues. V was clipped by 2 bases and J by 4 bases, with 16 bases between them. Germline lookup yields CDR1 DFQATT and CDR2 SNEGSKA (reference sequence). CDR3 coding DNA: TGCAGTGCTAGACACGGGGTAACAACATCAGATACGCAGTATTTT. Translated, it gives CSARHGVTTSDTQYF.

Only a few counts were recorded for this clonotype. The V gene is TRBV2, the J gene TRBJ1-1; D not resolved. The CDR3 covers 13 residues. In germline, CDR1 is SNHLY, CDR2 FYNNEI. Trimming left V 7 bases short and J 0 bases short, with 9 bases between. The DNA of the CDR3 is TGTGCCAGCATCTCCGGGCTGAACACTGAAGCTTTCTTT. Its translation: CASISGLNTEAFF.

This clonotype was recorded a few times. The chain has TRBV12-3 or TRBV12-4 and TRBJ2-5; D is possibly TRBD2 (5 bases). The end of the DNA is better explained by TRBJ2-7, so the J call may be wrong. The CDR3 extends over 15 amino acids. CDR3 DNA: TGTGCCAGCCTCTCCCGGGCCGAGGGCTCCTACGAGCAGTACTTC. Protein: CASLSRAEGSYEQYF.

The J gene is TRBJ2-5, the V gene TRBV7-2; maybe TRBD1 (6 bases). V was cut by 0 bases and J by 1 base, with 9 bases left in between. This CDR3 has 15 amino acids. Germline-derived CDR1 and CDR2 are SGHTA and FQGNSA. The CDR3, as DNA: TGTGCCAGCAGCTTAGCCCTGGACAGCCAAGAGACCCAGTACTTC. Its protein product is CASSLALDSQETQYF.

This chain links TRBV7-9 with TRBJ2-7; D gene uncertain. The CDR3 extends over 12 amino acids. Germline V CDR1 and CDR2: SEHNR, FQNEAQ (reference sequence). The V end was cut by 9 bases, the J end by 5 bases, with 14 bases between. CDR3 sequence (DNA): TGTGCCAGTGTCGTGGGGATAAACGAGCAGTACTTC. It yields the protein CASVVGINEQYF.

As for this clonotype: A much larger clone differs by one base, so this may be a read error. The CDR3 DNA reads TGTGCCAGCAGCGTTGCGGGGAGCTACAATGAGCAGTTCTTC. Amino acids: CASSVAGSYNEQFF. The chain has TRBV5-6 and TRBJ2-1; tentative D call: TRBD2 (6 bases). The CDR3 covers 14 residues. V lost 4 bases and J 3 bases, leaving 11 bases between the germline ends. CDR1 and CDR2 from the germline V gene are SGHDT and YYEEEE.

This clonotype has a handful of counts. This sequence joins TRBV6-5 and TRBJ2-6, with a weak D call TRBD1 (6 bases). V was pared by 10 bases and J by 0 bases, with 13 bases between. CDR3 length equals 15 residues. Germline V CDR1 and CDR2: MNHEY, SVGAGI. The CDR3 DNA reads TGTGCCACCCGGGACAATCCCTCTGGGGCCAACGTCCTGACTTTC. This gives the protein CATRDNPSGANVLTF.

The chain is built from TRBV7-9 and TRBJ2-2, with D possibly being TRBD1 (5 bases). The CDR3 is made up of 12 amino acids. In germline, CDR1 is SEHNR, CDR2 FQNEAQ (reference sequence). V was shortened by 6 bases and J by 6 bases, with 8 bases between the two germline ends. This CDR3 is CASREGAGELFF. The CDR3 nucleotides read TGTGCCAGCAGAGAAGGGGCCGGGGAGCTGTTTTTT.

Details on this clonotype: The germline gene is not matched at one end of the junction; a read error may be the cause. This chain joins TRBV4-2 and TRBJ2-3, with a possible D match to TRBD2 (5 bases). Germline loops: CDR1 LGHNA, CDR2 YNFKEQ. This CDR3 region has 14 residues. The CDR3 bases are TGTGCCAGCAGCCAAGAGTCTAGCAGAGATACGCAGTATTTT. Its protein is CASSQESSRDTQYF.

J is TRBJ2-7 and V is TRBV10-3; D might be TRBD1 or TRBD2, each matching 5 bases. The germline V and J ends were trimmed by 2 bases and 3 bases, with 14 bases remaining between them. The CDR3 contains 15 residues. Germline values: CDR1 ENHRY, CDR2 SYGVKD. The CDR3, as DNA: TGTGCCATCAGTGAGGGACCTTTTGGGGGCTACGAGCAGTACTTC. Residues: CAISEGPFGGYEQYF.

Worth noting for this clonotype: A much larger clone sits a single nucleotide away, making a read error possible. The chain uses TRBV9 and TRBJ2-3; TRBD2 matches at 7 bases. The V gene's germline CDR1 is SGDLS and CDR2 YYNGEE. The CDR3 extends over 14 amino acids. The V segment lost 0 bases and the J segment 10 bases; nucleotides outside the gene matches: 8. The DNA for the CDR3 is TGTGCCAGCAGCGTAGTCGGGGGGTCCCCCTCGCAGTATTTT. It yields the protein CASSVVGGSPSQYF.

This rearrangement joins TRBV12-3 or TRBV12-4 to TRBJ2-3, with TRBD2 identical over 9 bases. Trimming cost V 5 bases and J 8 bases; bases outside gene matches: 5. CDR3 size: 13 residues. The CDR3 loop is CASSGLAIGTQYF. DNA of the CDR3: TGTGCCAGCAGTGGACTAGCGATCGGTACGCAGTATTTT.

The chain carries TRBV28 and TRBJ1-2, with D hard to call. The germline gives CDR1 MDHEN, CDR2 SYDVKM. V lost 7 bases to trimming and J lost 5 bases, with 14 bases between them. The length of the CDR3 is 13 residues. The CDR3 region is CASTQPRIYGYTF. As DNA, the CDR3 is TGTGCCAGCACCCAGCCCAGGATTTATGGCTACACCTTC.

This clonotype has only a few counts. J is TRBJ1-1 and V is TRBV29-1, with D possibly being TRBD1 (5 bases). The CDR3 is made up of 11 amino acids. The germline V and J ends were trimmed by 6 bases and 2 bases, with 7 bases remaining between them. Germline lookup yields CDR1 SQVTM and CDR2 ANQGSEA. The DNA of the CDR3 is TGCAGCGTGGGGGTTAACACTGAAGCTTTCTTT. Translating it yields CSVGVNTEAFF.